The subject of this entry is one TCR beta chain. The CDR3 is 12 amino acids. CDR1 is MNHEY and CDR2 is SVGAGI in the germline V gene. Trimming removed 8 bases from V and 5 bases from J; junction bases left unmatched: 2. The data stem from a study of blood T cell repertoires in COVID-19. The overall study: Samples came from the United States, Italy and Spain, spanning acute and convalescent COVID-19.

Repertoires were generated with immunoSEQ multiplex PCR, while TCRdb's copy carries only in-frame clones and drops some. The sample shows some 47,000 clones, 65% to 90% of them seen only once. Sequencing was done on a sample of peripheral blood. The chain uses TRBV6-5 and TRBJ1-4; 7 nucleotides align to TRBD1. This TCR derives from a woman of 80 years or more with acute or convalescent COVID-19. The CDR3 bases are TGTGCCAGCCGCAGGGGGAATGAAAAACTGTTTTTT. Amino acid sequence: CASRRGNEKLFF.